The 5 T cell receptor beta chains reported below all come from one sample, sequenced in a study of CD8+CD57+ T cells in acquired aplastic anemia. For CDR3 and TCR beta VDJ profiling, genomic DNA was the template used. TCRdb used MiXCR to reprocess the reads, holding one entry per CDR3 protein. The table has around 430,000 distinct CDR3 sequences, more than 25% seen once. Previously, flow cytometry had revealed CD8+CD57+ cell expansion in the patients chosen for sequencing. The sample consisted of sorted CD4+, CD8+, or CD8+CD57+ T cells (not recorded which) from PBMCs. All receptors come from a human donor with aplastic anemia.

The genes are TRBV11-1 and TRBJ1-4, with D possibly matching TRBD1 (6 bases). V was cut by 5 bases and J by 11 bases, with 30 bases left in between. Germline V gene sequence: CDR1 SGHAT, CDR2 FQDESV (reference sequence). The CDR3 is 18 amino acids. The CDR3 nucleotides are TGTGCCAGCAGCGTCACGACCGGGCTACAGGGAGGGTTATGGAAACTGTTTTTT. Amino acid sequence: CASSVTTGLQGGLWKLFF.

Ten or more counts support this clonotype. This sequence joins TRBV2 and TRBJ2-7, with D uncertain. Germline CDR1 and CDR2: SNHLY and FYNNEI. The CDR3 covers 14 residues. Trimming shortened V by 7 bases and J by 1 base, and 14 bases separated the two germline ends. In DNA form, the CDR3 reads TGTGCCAGCACTCTGGAGATCCAGTCCTACGAGCAGTACTTC. The encoded protein is CASTLEIQSYEQYF.

Turning to this clonotype: A much larger clone differs by one base, so this may be a read error. This chain links TRBV7-2 with TRBJ2-7; 7 bases are a match to TRBD1. This CDR3 has 15 amino acids. Germline CDR1 is SGHTA and CDR2 is FQGNSA. The CDR3 loop reads CAGSWGQYAPFEQYF. The CDR3 coding sequence is TGTGCCGGCAGCTGGGGACAGTATGCCCCTTTCGAGCAGTACTTC. The full variable domain, rest sourced from reference TRBV7-2 and TRBJ2-7, is GAGVSQSPSNKVTEKGKDVELRCDPISGHTALYWYRQSLGQGLEFLIYFQGNSAPDKSGLPSDRFSAERTGGSVSTLTIQRTQQEDSAVYLCAGSWGQYAPFEQYFGPGTRLTVT.

This chain uses TRBV10-1 with TRBJ1-1; D is undetermined. The CDR3 covers 13 residues. The V gene lost 5 bases and the J gene lost 5 bases, with 12 bases spanning the gap. Germline V lookup: CDR1 WNHNN, CDR2 SYGVQD (reference sequence). The chain's CDR3 is CASSHGWKTEAFF. The CDR3 region has the DNA TGCGCCAGCAGTCATGGTTGGAAGACTGAAGCTTTCTTT.

At least ten counts were recorded for this clonotype. The chain employs TRBV25-1 and TRBJ2-7; tentatively, D is TRBD1 (5 bases). The CDR3 contains 13 residues. V was trimmed by 6 bases and J by 6 bases, leaving 15 bases between them. Germline CDR1 and CDR2: MGHDK and SYGVNS. CDR3 sequence: CASRHGQGGEQYF. In nucleotides, the CDR3 is TGTGCCAGCAGACACGGGCAGGGCGGCGAGCAGTACTTC.